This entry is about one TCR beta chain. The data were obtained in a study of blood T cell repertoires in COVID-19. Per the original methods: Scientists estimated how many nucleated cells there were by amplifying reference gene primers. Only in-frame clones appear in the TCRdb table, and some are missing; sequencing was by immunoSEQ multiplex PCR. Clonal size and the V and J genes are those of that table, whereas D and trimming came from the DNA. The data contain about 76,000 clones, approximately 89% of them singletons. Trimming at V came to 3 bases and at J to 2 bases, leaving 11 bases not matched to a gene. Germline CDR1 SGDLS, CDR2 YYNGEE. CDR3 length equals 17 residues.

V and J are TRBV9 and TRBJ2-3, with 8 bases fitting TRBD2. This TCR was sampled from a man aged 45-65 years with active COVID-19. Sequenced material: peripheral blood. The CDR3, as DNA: TGTGCCAGCAGCGGACCAAAGCCGGGGGGGTCCACAGATACGCAGTATTTT. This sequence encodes CASSGPKPGGSTDTQYF.